Given below is one T cell receptor (beta chain) in context. Constant-region reverse primers amplified full-length variable regions, followed by semi-nested Nested Universal Primer A PCR. TCRdb independently ran MiXCR on the 5' RACE reads; one entry per CDR3 protein. The table includes almost 9,000 distinct CDR3 sequences, about 30% detected once. The CDR3 totals 16 residues. V was pared by 5 bases and J by 0 bases, with 14 bases between. The source is a female donor with breast cancer. The chain combines TRBV12-3 or TRBV12-4 with TRBJ2-1; the D is unclear. Sequences were obtained from naive CD4+ T cells sorted from a lymph node. Subset noted: naive CD4+ T cells, CD4+CD45RA+CD25-. DNA of the CDR3: TGTGCCAGCAGTCCCCCCCGGGCCCACTCCTACAATGAGCAGTTCTTC. It is translated as CASSPPRAHSYNEQFF.